This is a list of T cell receptor beta chains from one sample in a study of blood T cell repertoires in COVID-19. Data came from immunoSEQ multiplex PCR; TCRdb stores just in-frame clones and leaves some out. Here the sample spans under 95,000 clones, over 75% being singletons. Sequenced: peripheral blood. The receptors stem from a man in his forties or fifties with acute or convalescent COVID-19. The CDR3 runs from the conserved cysteine through the conserved F or W. Fields, in order: clone size, J gene, D gene, V gene, CDR3 DNA, CDR3 protein. D genes are given only for firm matches. Size is stated for part of the rows, as once, few or many counts, or as a class when the clone is expanded.

size: once
J: TRBJ2-7
D: .
V: TRBV27
DNA: TGTGCCAGTTTAGCGGCCAGCTACTACGAGCAGTACTTC
CDR3: CASLAASYYEQYF

size: .
J: TRBJ2-1
D: TRBD2
V: TRBV6-5
DNA: TGTGCCAGCAGTACTAGCGGGAGGGCCGGCGATGAGCAGTTCTTC
CDR3: CASSTSGRAGDEQFF

size: .
J: TRBJ2-5
D: TRBD2
V: TRBV4-2
DNA: TGTGCCAGCAGCCAAGGTAGCGGGAGGTTCCAAGAGACCCAGTACTTC
CDR3: CASSQGSGRFQETQYF

size: .
J: TRBJ1-4
D: TRBD1
V: TRBV4-1
DNA: TGCGCCAGCAGCCAACTCCGGACAGGGGGAAACGAAAAACTGTTTTTT
CDR3: CASSQLRTGGNEKLFF

size: .
J: TRBJ1-1
D: .
V: TRBV28
DNA: TGTGCCAGCAGTTTACTGGGCCGGGGGGGAACTGAAGCTTTCTTT
CDR3: CASSLLGRGGTEAFF

size: .
J: TRBJ1-6
D: .
V: TRBV9
DNA: TGTGCCAGCAGCGTGGAGGTCGTCTCCTATAATTCACCCCTCCACTTT
CDR3: CASSVEVVSYNSPLHF

size: .
J: TRBJ1-2
D: .
V: TRBV6-5
DNA: TGTGCCAGCAGTTACTCAAAGATCGAGGGCTACACCTTC
CDR3: CASSYSKIEGYTF

size: .
J: TRBJ1-1
D: TRBD1
V: TRBV30
DNA: TGTGCCTGGAGCCGGGACAGGAGGACGAACACTGAAGCTTTCTTT
CDR3: CAWSRDRRTNTEAFF

size: .
J: TRBJ1-2
D: .
V: TRBV29-1
DNA: TGCAGCGTTGAAGATCCCCCCCTTGGCTACACCTTC
CDR3: CSVEDPPLGYTF

size: .
J: TRBJ2-5
D: TRBD1
V: TRBV5-1
DNA: TGCGCCAGCAGCTTGAGGGACAGTCAGACCCAGTACTTC
CDR3: CASSLRDSQTQYF

size: once
J: TRBJ1-1
D: .
V: TRBV15
DNA: TGTGCCACCAGCAGAGATACAACTGAAGCTTTCTTT
CDR3: CATSRDTTEAFF

size: .
J: TRBJ2-6
D: .
V: TRBV6-5
DNA: TGTGCCACCTCTAAGGGGGAGTTTGGGGCCAACGTCCTGACTTTC
CDR3: CATSKGEFGANVLTF

size: .
J: TRBJ1-6
D: TRBD1
V: TRBV11-2
DNA: TGTGCCAGCAGCCTTCGTGGGACAGGGGGTAATTCACCCCTCCACTTT
CDR3: CASSLRGTGGNSPLHF

size: .
J: TRBJ2-7
D: .
V: TRBV6-2/TRBV6-3
DNA: TGTGCCAGCAGTAACGACCGGGACTCCTCCTACGAGCAGTACTTC
CDR3: CASSNDRDSSYEQYF

size: .
J: TRBJ2-5
D: .
V: TRBV9
DNA: TGTGCCAGCAGCGCAGGAGGTCAGTTAAGAGAGACCCAGTACTTC
CDR3: CASSAGGQLRETQYF

size: once
J: TRBJ1-6
D: TRBD1
V: TRBV5-5
DNA: TGTGCCAGCAGCGTACCGGGACAGAATAATTCACCCCTCCACTTT
CDR3: CASSVPGQNNSPLHF

size: .
J: TRBJ1-2
D: TRBD1
V: TRBV6-5
DNA: TGTGCCAGCAGCGGACAGGGCCTGAGCGGCTACACCTTC
CDR3: CASSGQGLSGYTF

size: .
J: TRBJ1-6
D: TRBD1
V: TRBV27
DNA: TGTGCCAGCAGTTTTGAGGGGGCCCACTATAATTCACCCCTCCACTTT
CDR3: CASSFEGAHYNSPLHF

size: .
J: TRBJ2-6
D: .
V: TRBV2
DNA: TGTGCCAGCAGAAGTAGCTCTGGGGCCAACGTCCTGACTTTC
CDR3: CASRSSSGANVLTF

size: once
J: TRBJ2-5
D: TRBD1
V: TRBV5-4
DNA: TGTGCCAGCAGCTTGGGGACAGGGGGCCGAGAGACCCAGTACTTC
CDR3: CASSLGTGGRETQYF

size: .
J: TRBJ1-2
D: TRBD1
V: TRBV18
DNA: TGTGCCAGCTCACCTGGACAGGGTCATGGCTACACCTTC
CDR3: CASSPGQGHGYTF

size: few
J: TRBJ1-3
D: .
V: TRBV3-1/TRBV3-2
DNA: TGTGCCAGCAGCGCGACAGCGTCTGGAAACACCATATATTTT
CDR3: CASSATASGNTIYF

size: .
J: TRBJ1-3
D: .
V: TRBV4-2
DNA: TGTGCCAGCAGCCAAGTGACAGCCATCTCTGGAAACACCATATATTTT
CDR3: CASSQVTAISGNTIYF

size: .
J: TRBJ2-2
D: .
V: TRBV5-6
DNA: TGTGCCAGCAGCCGGGGGTTGGGGTACGCGAACACCGGGGAGCTGTTTTTT
CDR3: CASSRGLGYANTGELFF

size: .
J: TRBJ1-5
D: .
V: TRBV4-3
DNA: TGCGCCAGCAGCCAAGAGCTACGTGTACAGCCCCAGCATTTT
CDR3: CASSQELRVQPQHF

size: .
J: TRBJ1-4
D: .
V: TRBV5-6
DNA: TGTGCCAGCAGCTTGATACAGGCAACTAATGAAAAACTGTTTTTT
CDR3: CASSLIQATNEKLFF

size: .
J: TRBJ1-2
D: .
V: TRBV6-2/TRBV6-3
DNA: TGTGCCAGCAGTGGCGGAGACGGGGTTGCCTACGGCTACACCTTC
CDR3: CASSGGDGVAYGYTF

size: .
J: TRBJ2-7
D: .
V: TRBV4-3
DNA: TGCGCCAGCAGCCAAGATCAGGGGACATTTGATTACGAGCAGTACTTC
CDR3: CASSQDQGTFDYEQYF

size: .
J: TRBJ2-3
D: .
V: TRBV7-8
DNA: TGTGCCAGCAGCCCCCGCGCGACTGGAGATACGCAGTATTTT
CDR3: CASSPRATGDTQYF

size: .
J: TRBJ1-6
D: TRBD1
V: TRBV7-2
DNA: TGTGCCAGCAGCCCGGACAGGTGGGATACACTCAATTCACCCCTCCACTTT
CDR3: CASSPDRWDTLNSPLHF

size: few
J: TRBJ1-3
D: TRBD1
V: TRBV5-1
DNA: TGCGCCAGCAGCACTGGACAGGGCGGGTCCGGGGGAAACACCATATATTTT
CDR3: CASSTGQGGSGGNTIYF

size: .
J: TRBJ1-4
D: .
V: TRBV7-9
DNA: TGTGCCAGCAGGCGAGGGGAGGGTGGTGAAAAACTGTTTTTT
CDR3: CASRRGEGGEKLFF

size: .
J: TRBJ2-3
D: TRBD2
V: TRBV7-2
DNA: TGTGCCAGCAGCCCCCGAGGTATGCTAGCGGGGACCACAGATACGCAGTATTTT
CDR3: CASSPRGMLAGTTDTQYF

size: .
J: TRBJ1-1
D: .
V: TRBV6-1
DNA: TGTGCCAGCAGTGAAGACAGCGGGGCGGTCGCTGAAGCTTTCTTT
CDR3: CASSEDSGAVAEAFF

size: .
J: TRBJ1-5
D: .
V: TRBV11-2
DNA: TGTGCCAGCAGCCGAGACAGAAATCAGCCCCAGCATTTT
CDR3: CASSRDRNQPQHF

size: .
J: TRBJ1-2
D: .
V: TRBV14
DNA: TGTGCCAGCAGCCAAGGACTCGGCTATGGCTACACCTTC
CDR3: CASSQGLGYGYTF

size: .
J: TRBJ1-2
D: TRBD1
V: TRBV5-4
DNA: TGTGCCAGCAGCTCCAGGACAGGGGGCTATGGCTACACCTTC
CDR3: CASSSRTGGYGYTF

size: few
J: TRBJ1-6
D: TRBD1
V: TRBV5-4
DNA: TGTGCCAGCAGTTTCGGCGGACAGGGGAAAAATTCACCCCTCCACTTT
CDR3: CASSFGGQGKNSPLHF

size: .
J: TRBJ1-4
D: .
V: TRBV5-1
DNA: TGCGCCAGCAGCCCGAATCAGGGGACTAATGAAAAACTGTTTTTT
CDR3: CASSPNQGTNEKLFF

size: .
J: TRBJ2-3
D: TRBD1
V: TRBV19
DNA: TGTGCCAGTACTTACAGGGGAATGAAAGATACGCAGTATTTT
CDR3: CASTYRGMKDTQYF

size: .
J: TRBJ2-5
D: .
V: TRBV9
DNA: TGTGCCAGCAGCGTAGGGGGCTTCCAGGTTCAAGAGACCCAGTACTTC
CDR3: CASSVGGFQVQETQYF

size: .
J: TRBJ2-7
D: .
V: TRBV7-9
DNA: TGTGCCAGCAGCGGCGGGGCAGGACGCAATAACGAGCAGTACTTC
CDR3: CASSGGAGRNNEQYF

size: few
J: TRBJ1-6
D: TRBD1
V: TRBV7-2
DNA: TGTGCCAGCAGCTTGCTCTACAGGGGGCAAGATAATTCACCCCTCCACTTT
CDR3: CASSLLYRGQDNSPLHF

size: .
J: TRBJ1-1
D: .
V: TRBV11-3
DNA: TGTGCCAGCAGCTTAGGGACAGCCATGAACACTGAAGCTTTCTTT
CDR3: CASSLGTAMNTEAFF

size: .
J: TRBJ2-1
D: TRBD2
V: TRBV9
DNA: TGTGCCAGCAGCATCCTAGCGGGTGGGACGTTGAATGAGCAGTTCTTC
CDR3: CASSILAGGTLNEQFF

size: once
J: TRBJ2-1
D: TRBD1
V: TRBV27
DNA: TGTGCCAGCAGTCCTGACAGGGGCCGCTCCTACAATGAGCAGTTCTTC
CDR3: CASSPDRGRSYNEQFF

size: .
J: TRBJ2-7
D: TRBD2
V: TRBV28
DNA: TGTGCCAGCAGTCCGCCCCTCGGGACTAGCGGGAGGAGCTCCTACGAGCAGTACTTC
CDR3: CASSPPLGTSGRSSYEQYF

size: .
J: TRBJ2-7
D: .
V: TRBV15
DNA: TGTGCCACCAGCAAAACCTGGAGGGACAGTTCCTCCTACGAGCAGTACTTC
CDR3: CATSKTWRDSSSYEQYF

size: .
J: TRBJ1-6
D: .
V: TRBV27
DNA: TGTGCCAGCAGCCTTAGGACAGATAATAATTCACCCCTCCACTTT
CDR3: CASSLRTDNNSPLHF

size: .
J: TRBJ1-1
D: .
V: TRBV7-9
DNA: TGTGCCAGCAGCCTACTTATGAACACTGAAGCTTTCTTT
CDR3: CASSLLMNTEAFF

size: .
J: TRBJ1-2
D: .
V: TRBV23-1
DNA: TGCGCCAGCATTCAGCGAGACTATGGCTACACCTTC
CDR3: CASIQRDYGYTF

size: .
J: TRBJ2-3
D: TRBD2
V: TRBV9
DNA: TGTGCCAGCAGCGTAGAGAGGACTAGCGGGAAGTTTACGCAGTATTTT
CDR3: CASSVERTSGKFTQYF

size: .
J: TRBJ2-1
D: TRBD1
V: TRBV19
DNA: TGTGCCAGTAGTAAGTCGGACAGGGATTACAATGAGCAGTTCTTC
CDR3: CASSKSDRDYNEQFF

size: .
J: TRBJ2-7
D: TRBD1
V: TRBV29-1
DNA: TGCAGCGTGGCCGGGACAGGGGTCTACGAGCAGTACTTC
CDR3: CSVAGTGVYEQYF

size: .
J: TRBJ2-1
D: .
V: TRBV6-5
DNA: TGTGCCAGCAGTTACGGGCAGGGGTTATACAATGAGCAGTTCTTC
CDR3: CASSYGQGLYNEQFF

size: .
J: TRBJ1-2
D: .
V: TRBV25-1
DNA: TGTGCCAGCAACCCCGTTGGGAGGAACTATGGCTACACCTTC
CDR3: CASNPVGRNYGYTF

size: .
J: TRBJ2-3
D: TRBD1
V: TRBV6-1
DNA: TGTGCCAGCAGTGAGGGACAGGGGCGGGATACGCAGTATTTT
CDR3: CASSEGQGRDTQYF

size: .
J: TRBJ2-7
D: .
V: TRBV5-1
DNA: TGCGCCAGCAGCTCCGGAGGTGGGGTCTACTACGAGCAGTACTTC
CDR3: CASSSGGGVYYEQYF

size: .
J: TRBJ2-7
D: TRBD1
V: TRBV25-1
DNA: TGTGCCAGCAGCTCCACCCAGGGGGCTGTCCACGAGCAGTACTTC
CDR3: CASSSTQGAVHEQYF